The 20 T cell receptor beta chains presented below share a single source sample, sequenced in a study of identifying expanded T cells in peripheral blood. Clones were sequenced by immunoSEQ multiplex PCR, and TCRdb holds only the in-frame ones, with some missing. The sample holds about 78,000 clones, about 83% seen once. The sequencing input was blood. The receptors come from a person aged 18 to 70 in good health.

This chain joins TRBV4-1 and TRBJ1-4; TRBD1 matches at 9 bases. CDR1 and CDR2 (germline): MGHRA, YSYEKL. This CDR3 comprises 18 residues. V trimming: 4 bases; J trimming: 6 bases; junction bases outside the gene matches: 15. The CDR3 DNA follows: TGCGCCAGCAGCCGGCCGGGACAGGGAGGGGGTTTATATGAAAAACTGTTTTTT. Protein product: CASSRPGQGGGLYEKLFF.

The rearrangement joins TRBV5-6 to TRBJ2-3; 9 bases are a match to TRBD2. The J segment lost 3 bases and the V segment lost 0 bases, leaving 2 bases of the junction unmatched. The CDR3 has 15 residues. Looked up from germline, CDR1 is SGHDT and CDR2 is YYEEEE. In DNA form, the CDR3 reads TGTGCCAGCAGCTTGGAAGGACTAGCGACAGATACGCAGTATTTT. Protein: CASSLEGLATDTQYF.

V usage is TRBV4-1 and J usage is TRBJ2-1, with 12 bases identical to TRBD2. The CDR3 is 17 amino acids. Germline V gene sequence: CDR1 MGHRA, CDR2 YSYEKL. Trimming cost V 1 base and J 9 bases; bases outside gene matches: 10. The DNA for the CDR3 is TGCGCCAGCAGCCAAGTCCCGACTAGCGGGAGTATTAGTGAGCAGTTCTTC. Residues: CASSQVPTSGSISEQFF.

The CDR3 DNA reads as TGCGCCAGCAGCCCTACTAGCGGGAGCAGAAATGAGCAGTTCTTC. Translating gives CASSPTSGSRNEQFF. This rearrangement joins TRBV5-1 to TRBJ2-1; TRBD2 agrees at 11 bases. The CDR3 is made up of 15 amino acids. The germline gives CDR1 SGHRS, CDR2 YFSETQ. Losses at the gene ends were 4 bases for V and 7 bases for J; bases not matched to a gene: 7.

This rearrangement joins TRBV29-1 to TRBJ2-2; the D is unclear. The CDR3 loop spans 14 amino acids. Germline V gene lookup returns CDR1 SQVTM and CDR2 ANQGSEA. V dropped 7 bases and J dropped 5 bases, with 17 bases sitting between them. CDR3 DNA: TGCAGCGCTGACTCTTGGGAACGGACCGGGGAGCTGTTTTTT. Translated: CSADSWERTGELFF.

J is TRBJ2-1 and V is TRBV5-1, with 14 bases lining up with TRBD2. Germline V gene lookup returns CDR1 SGHRS and CDR2 YFSETQ. Trimming took 4 bases from V and 6 from J; bases not matched to a gene: 9. The CDR3 is made up of 17 amino acids. The CDR3 loop is CASSPGLAGGWGNEQFF. CDR3 DNA sequence: TGCGCCAGCAGCCCCGGACTAGCGGGAGGATGGGGCAATGAGCAGTTCTTC. The entire variable domain, with the rest obtained from reference TRBV5-1 and TRBJ2-1, is as follows: KAGVTQTPRYLIKTRGQQVTLSCSPISGHRSVSWYQQTPGQGLQFLFEYFSETQRNKGNFPGRFSGRQFSNSRSEMNVSTLELGDSALYLCASSPGLAGGWGNEQFFGPGTRLTVL.

The chain recombines TRBV7-9 with TRBJ2-7, with 11 bases that match TRBD2. V trimming: 5 bases; J trimming: 0 bases; junction bases outside the gene matches: 6. The CDR3 runs to 16 residues. Germline lookup yields CDR1 SEHNR and CDR2 FQNEAQ (reference sequence). The CDR3 DNA follows: TGTGCCAGCAGCCCGACTAGCGGGAAGAGCTCCTACGAGCAGTACTTC. Its protein product is CASSPTSGKSSYEQYF.

This chain links TRBV19 with TRBJ2-5; D not resolved. The CDR3 contains 13 residues. The V and J ends lost 4 bases and 0 bases respectively, with 6 bases between them. In germline, CDR1 is LNHDA, CDR2 SQIVND (reference sequence). CDR3 in amino acids: CASSSDYQETQYF. The DNA of the CDR3 is TGTGCCAGTAGTAGTGATTACCAAGAGACCCAGTACTTC.

About this clone: The junction shows a germline mismatch at one end, possibly a read error. This chain uses TRBV7-7 with TRBJ2-5, with 7 nucleotides matching TRBD2. This CDR3 spans 15 amino acids. The germline V gene has CDR1 SSHAT and CDR2 FNYEAQ (reference sequence). CDR3 sequence: CASSLGGGGRETQYF. The CDR3 bases are TGTGCTAGCAGCTTAGGTGGGGGGGGAAGAGAGACCCAGTACTTC.

This clone was detected only a few times. The CDR3 DNA reads as TGTGCCAGCAGCTTACTGGGACTCACAGATACGCAGTATTTT. Protein: CASSLLGLTDTQYF. This rearrangement joins TRBV7-3 to TRBJ2-3; tentatively, D is TRBD2 (6 bases). The CDR3 consists of 14 residues. CDR1 SGHTA and CDR2 FQGTGA come from the germline V gene. V was pared by 2 bases and J by 2 bases, with 8 bases between. Full variable domain (rest looked up from reference TRBV7-3 and TRBJ2-3): GAGVSQTPSNKVTEKGKYVELRCDPISGHTALYWYRQSLGQGPEFLIYFQGTGAADDSGLPNDRFFAVRPEGSVSTLKIQRTERGDSAVYLCASSLLGLTDTQYFGPGTRLTVL.

The chain joins TRBV13 to TRBJ2-1; 11 nucleotides line up with TRBD2. CDR1 and CDR2 (germline): PRHDT, FYEKMQ (reference sequence). J gave up 4 bases and V 2 bases, and 1 base lay outside the gene matches. This CDR3 has 15 residues. CDR3 amino acids: CASSLIAGGYNEQFF. CDR3 coding DNA: TGTGCCAGCAGCTTAATAGCGGGAGGGTACAATGAGCAGTTCTTC.

The chain employs TRBV15 and TRBJ2-1; D is ambiguous. V was trimmed by 0 bases and J by 4 bases, leaving 13 bases between them. The CDR3 spans 16 residues. Germline CDR1 reads LNHNV; CDR2 reads YYDKDF (reference sequence). The CDR3 here is CATSREVTIGYNEQFF. The CDR3 DNA sequence: TGTGCCACCAGCAGAGAGGTAACTATAGGGTACAATGAGCAGTTCTTC.

This chain uses TRBV9 with TRBJ2-1; tentative D call: TRBD2 (6 bases). Between the trimmed V and J ends, which lost 0 bases and 8 bases, there was a span of 9 bases. The CDR3 length is 13 residues. Germline V gene sequence: CDR1 SGDLS, CDR2 YYNGEE. The CDR3 coding sequence is TGTGCCAGCAGCGTAGTGGAGGGCCATGAGCAGTTCTTC. Protein sequence: CASSVVEGHEQFF.

This clone was recorded once. The chain carries TRBV10-3 and TRBJ2-1; D remains unclear. Germline assignment: CDR1 ENHRY and CDR2 SYGVKD. The CDR3 is 12 residues long. Trimming took 3 bases from V and 6 from J, leaving 6 bases between them. The DNA of the CDR3 is TGTGCCATCAGTGAAGGCGGCAATGAGCAGTTCTTC. Its protein is CAISEGGNEQFF.

The CDR3, as DNA: TGTGCCATTCAAGCCGACAGGAGCTCCTACGAGCAGTACTTC. Protein: CAIQADRSSYEQYF. The chain recombines TRBV6-5 with TRBJ2-7, with D possibly being TRBD1 (6 bases). This CDR3 contains 14 residues. Trimming pared 10 bases from V and 0 bases from J, leaving 16 bases between. The germline CDR1 and CDR2 sequences are MNHEY and SVGAGI.

The V gene is TRBV11-2, the J gene TRBJ1-4; 8 bases are shared with TRBD1. CDR3 length: 13 residues. V lost 1 base, J lost 12 bases, and 4 bases stayed unmatched. Germline V gene sequence: CDR1 SGHAT, CDR2 FQNNGV. CDR3 region: CASSLAQGAQLFF. DNA for the CDR3: TGTGCCAGCAGCTTAGCTCAGGGGGCCCAACTGTTTTTT.

This sequence joins TRBV18 and TRBJ2-1; 11 bases line up with TRBD1. The CDR3 runs to 14 residues. Germline V CDR1 and CDR2: KGHSH, LQKENI. The V gene end was trimmed by 6 bases and the J gene end by 9 bases; junction bases not matched to a gene: 7. CDR3 sequence (DNA): TGTGCCAGCTCTCTGGGACAGGGGGTCAGTGAGCAGTTCTTC. It is translated as CASSLGQGVSEQFF.

This clone was detected only a few times. V usage is TRBV13 and J usage is TRBJ1-5, with a weak D call TRBD1 (6 bases). V was shortened by 3 bases and J by 3 bases, with 18 bases between the two germline ends. Germline V lookup: CDR1 PRHDT, CDR2 FYEKMQ (reference sequence). This CDR3 is 17 amino acids long. CDR3: CASSFSGEGGYNQPQHF. The CDR3 nucleotides read TGTGCCAGCAGCTTTTCAGGGGAAGGGGGGTACAATCAGCCCCAGCATTTT.

CDR3: CASSPGTRFDTGELFF. The CDR3 DNA is TGTGCCAGCAGCCCCGGGACTAGGTTTGACACCGGGGAGCTGTTTTTT. The V and J genes are TRBV7-3 and TRBJ2-2; the match to TRBD2 covers 8 bases. CDR1 is SGHTA, CDR2 FQGTGA, per germline. The V segment lost 5 bases and the J segment 3 bases; nucleotides outside the gene matches: 8. The CDR3 loop spans 16 amino acids.

This chain uses TRBV5-1 with TRBJ2-1; 7 positions agree with TRBD1. J was trimmed by 6 bases and V by 1 base; bases with no gene match: 10. The CDR3 has 16 amino acids. CDR1 is SGHRS, CDR2 YFSETQ, per germline. As DNA, the CDR3 is TGCGCCAGCAGCTTGAGGATCGGACAGGCAGGCAATGAGCAGTTCTTC. Its translation: CASSLRIGQAGNEQFF.